This passage covers 15 T cell receptor beta chains from one sample sequenced in a study of blood T cell repertoires in COVID-19. Data came from immunoSEQ multiplex PCR; TCRdb stores just in-frame clones and leaves some out. This sample carries 95,000 to 150,000 clones, more than 70% of them seen once, and the ten largest clones take more than 5%. Sequenced material: peripheral blood. The source of these receptors is an elderly man with active or convalescent COVID-19.

This chain joins TRBV7-2 and TRBJ1-1; D remains unclear. Germline V gene data show CDR1 as SGHTA and CDR2 as FQGNSA. The CDR3 has 12 amino acids. V gave up 1 base and J gave up 4 bases, with 4 bases separating them. The CDR3 protein is CASSLGRTEAFF. DNA for the CDR3: TGTGCCAGCAGCTTAGGTCGCACTGAAGCTTTCTTT. Complete variable domain (other parts from reference TRBV7-2 and TRBJ1-1): GAGVSQSPSNKVTEKGKDVELRCDPISGHTALYWYRQSLGQGLEFLIYFQGNSAPDKSGLPSDRFSAERTGGSVSTLTIQRTQQEDSAVYLCASSLGRTEAFFGQGTRLTVV.

The chain joins TRBV5-1 to TRBJ1-5, with 7 bases that match TRBD1. This CDR3 has 15 residues. Unmatched junction bases numbered 5, after V lost 2 bases and J lost 3 bases. Germline CDR1 reads SGHRS; CDR2 reads YFSETQ. The CDR3 DNA is TGCGCCAGCAGCTTTGAGGGACAGTCCAATCAGCCCCAGCATTTT. Translating it yields CASSFEGQSNQPQHF.

The rearrangement joins TRBV19 to TRBJ1-6; D ambiguous. The CDR3 contains 15 residues. Between the trimmed V and J ends, which lost 6 bases and 10 bases, there was a span of 19 bases. Looked up from germline, CDR1 is LNHDA and CDR2 is SQIVND (reference sequence). The CDR3 protein is CASRISGGSESPLHF. CDR3 DNA: TGTGCCAGTAGAATATCCGGCGGAAGTGAGTCACCCCTCCACTTT.

The CDR3 DNA follows: TGTGCCAGCAGCCCGGGACAGGGGTACCGGGATACGCAGTATTTT. It translates to CASSPGQGYRDTQYF. V and J are TRBV6-5 and TRBJ2-3; 10 nucleotides line up with TRBD1. V shed 6 bases and J 6 bases; nucleotides not matched to a gene: 9. Germline V gives CDR1 MNHEY, CDR2 SVGAGI. The CDR3 is 15 residues long.

This clone came up a few times. This chain connects TRBV6-6 to TRBJ1-2; tentative D call: TRBD1 (6 bases). The CDR3 has 15 amino acids. Trimming pared 4 bases from V and 5 bases from J, leaving 17 bases between. CDR1 is MNHNY, CDR2 SVGAGI, per germline (reference sequence). The CDR3 is CASSSSAGVLYGYTF. In DNA, the CDR3 is TGTGCCAGCAGTTCATCGGCAGGGGTCCTTTATGGCTACACCTTC.

This chain uses TRBV2 with TRBJ2-7; TRBD1 might be the D (6 bases). The CDR3 is made up of 13 amino acids. Germline CDR1 is SNHLY and CDR2 is FYNNEI. V was shortened by 6 bases and J by 3 bases, with 12 bases between the two germline ends. The CDR3 protein is CASSDDRSYEQYF. The CDR3 DNA follows: TGTGCCAGCAGCGACGACAGGAGCTACGAGCAGTACTTC.

The V and J genes are TRBV7-2 and TRBJ1-2; TRBD1 matches 8 bases. The CDR3 spans 13 residues. Germline CDR1 reads SGHTA; CDR2 reads FQGNSA. Trimming at V came to 6 bases and at J to 8 bases, leaving 8 bases not matched to a gene. Here the CDR3 reads CASSSGRGRGYTF. CDR3 DNA: TGTGCCAGCAGTTCTGGCAGGGGGCGGGGCTACACCTTC.

V and J are TRBV19 and TRBJ1-5; TRBD1 agrees at 7 bases. Germline loops: CDR1 LNHDA, CDR2 SQIVND (reference sequence). The CDR3 has 19 amino acids. Germline trimming cut 4 bases from V and 0 bases from J; bases unmatched to any gene: 15. The DNA for the CDR3 is TGTGCCAGTAGTACCCGACAGGGCGGGGGGTCTTATAGCAATCAGCCCCAGCATTTT. Protein product: CASSTRQGGGSYSNQPQHF.

The chain carries TRBV15 and TRBJ1-1; D perhaps matches TRBD1 (5 bases). Germline loops: CDR1 LNHNV, CDR2 YYDKDF (reference sequence). V lost 0 bases, J lost 3 bases, and 5 bases lay in between. CDR3 size: 13 residues. DNA of the CDR3: TGTGCCACCAGCAGAGACAGGGACACTGAAGCTTTCTTT. This codes for CATSRDRDTEAFF. Based on the CDR3 plus reference TRBV15 and TRBJ1-1, the full variable domain is DAMVIQNPRYQVTQFGKPVTLSCSQTLNHNVMYWYQQKSSQAPKLLFHYYDKDFNNEADTPDNFQSRRPNTSFCFLDIRSPGLGDTAMYLCATSRDRDTEAFFGQGTRLTVV.

The J gene is TRBJ2-7, the V gene TRBV18; D ambiguous. The CDR3 spans 14 residues. Germline-derived CDR1 and CDR2 are KGHSH and LQKENI. Trimming took off 6 bases at V and 2 bases at J, with 14 bases between the two ends. The chain's CDR3 is CASSLHSDTYEQYF. CDR3 in DNA: TGTGCCAGCTCCCTCCACAGTGATACCTACGAGCAGTACTTC.

CDR3 residues: CSAIDRANSNQPQHF. The CDR3 DNA reads as TGCAGTGCTATTGACAGGGCAAATAGCAATCAGCCCCAGCATTTT. The chain joins TRBV20-1 to TRBJ1-5, with 7 bases aligning to TRBD1. Germline V gene lookup returns CDR1 DFQATT and CDR2 SNEGSKA (reference sequence). V dropped 4 bases and J dropped 0; count of bases not matched to a gene: 6. The CDR3 totals 15 residues.

V usage is TRBV7-2 and J usage is TRBJ1-5; D possibly corresponds to TRBD1 (6 bases). V was cut by 0 bases and J by 4 bases, with 7 bases left in between. There are 14 residues in the CDR3. From germline, CDR1 is SGHTA and CDR2 FQGNSA. In DNA, the CDR3 is TGTGCCAGCAGCTTAGCGGACAGAAATCAGCCCCAGCATTTT. Its translation is CASSLADRNQPQHF.

This clone was detected only once. The chain is built from TRBV10-3 and TRBJ2-3; 10 bases are a match to TRBD2. The CDR3 spans 17 residues. V was pared by 0 bases and J by 0 bases, with 3 bases of the junction left unmatched. CDR1 is ENHRY, CDR2 SYGVKD, per germline. The CDR3: CAISESGSGGSTDTQYF. CDR3 coding DNA: TGTGCCATCAGTGAGTCGGGTAGCGGGGGGAGCACAGATACGCAGTATTTT.

The CDR3 nucleotides are TGTGCCAGCAGCCCACAGGGTACAAATCAGCCCCAGCATTTT. Encoded protein: CASSPQGTNQPQHF. The rearrangement uses TRBV7-2 and TRBJ1-5; D is perhaps TRBD1 (6 bases). The CDR3 runs 14 residues. Trimming cost V 5 bases and J 4 bases, with 12 bases left between them. CDR1 and CDR2 (germline): SGHTA, FQGNSA.

The chain employs TRBV27 and TRBJ2-2, with a weak D call TRBD1 (6 bases). From germline, CDR1 is MNHEY and CDR2 SMNVEV (reference sequence). The CDR3 is 15 amino acids. The V end lost 8 bases, the J end lost 3 bases, and 16 bases lay between the germline ends. The CDR3 coding sequence is TGTGCCAGCCACAAGGGGGTTTCGGACACCGGGGAGCTGTTTTTT. Its translation is CASHKGVSDTGELFF.